This entry concerns a single TCR beta chain. The CDR3 is 14 amino acids. In germline, CDR1 is SEHNR, CDR2 FQNEAQ (reference sequence). V lost 3 bases, J lost 6 bases, and 15 bases lay in between. This record belongs to a study of blood T cell repertoires in COVID-19. Study-wide context: Sites in the United States, Italy and Spain provided acute and convalescent COVID-19 samples. The analysed material was cDNA or gDNA that came from T cells, B-cell-depleted T cells, or PBMCs.

The data were produced by immunoSEQ multiplex PCR, yet TCRdb's version contains in-frame clones alone and is incomplete. The data show 310,000 or so clones, around nine tenths seen once. The source is a middle-aged woman who had recovered from COVID-19. The rearrangement uses TRBV7-9 and TRBJ2-7; possibly TRBD1 for D (6 bases). The sequenced material came from PBMCs or T cells enriched from blood (not recorded which). The DNA for the CDR3 is TGTGCCAGCAGCTTGAGAACAGGGAATAGCGAGCAGTACTTC. This sequence encodes CASSLRTGNSEQYF.